A single sample is the source of the 25 T cell receptor beta chains below, sequenced in a study of immune cell composition in non-small cell lung cancer. Clones were read by immunoSEQ multiplex PCR, and TCRdb kept only the in-frame ones, dropping some. The sample yields roughly 5,800 clones, roughly 85% seen once. Normal lung was taken at the farthest possible site, at least 3 cm from tumour. Material for sequencing was non-adjacent lung tissue. Receptors were obtained from a human donor with non-small cell lung cancer.

Concerning this clone itself: The same CDR3 is also encoded by other DNA sequences in this sample. J is TRBJ2-7 and V is TRBV5-4, with 12 bases lining up with TRBD2. The junction had 4 bases not matched to a gene; V was cut back by 0 bases and J by 6 bases. The CDR3 has 15 residues. Germline V lookup: CDR1 SGHNT, CDR2 YYREEE (reference sequence). CDR3 sequence: CASSLETSGRSEQYF. CDR3 nucleotides: TGTGCCAGCAGCTTGGAAACTAGCGGGAGGTCCGAGCAGTACTTC.

The J gene is TRBJ2-5, the V gene TRBV19, with 8 positions matching TRBD2. Germline loops: CDR1 LNHDA, CDR2 SQIVND (reference sequence). The CDR3 covers 15 residues. Trimming at V came to 4 bases and at J to 4 bases, leaving 8 bases not matched to a gene. CDR3 sequence reads: CASSTGRTSRETQYF. The CDR3 DNA is TGTGCCAGTAGTACCGGGCGGACTAGCCGAGAGACCCAGTACTTC. Supplemented by reference TRBV19 and TRBJ2-5, the full variable domain reads DGGITQSPKYLFRKEGQNVTLSCEQNLNHDAMYWYRQDPGQGLRLIYYSQIVNDFQKGDIAEGYSVSREKKESFPLTVTSAQKNPTAFYLCASSTGRTSRETQYFGPGTRLLVL.

The chain links TRBV2 to TRBJ2-7, with 14 bases matching TRBD2. The ends lost 6 bases at V and 6 bases at J; junction bases unmatched: 4. Germline V lookup: CDR1 SNHLY, CDR2 FYNNEI. The CDR3 consists of 14 residues. The DNA of the CDR3 is TGTGCCAGCAGAGGACTAGCGGGAGGTCTCGAGCAGTACTTC. Its protein is CASRGLAGGLEQYF. The whole variable domain, filled in from reference TRBV2 and TRBJ2-7, reads EPEVTQTPSHQVTQMGQEVILRCVPISNHLYFYWYRQILGQKVEFLVSFYNNEISEKSEIFDDQFSVERPDGSNFTLKIRSTKLEDSAMYFCASRGLAGGLEQYFGPGTRLTVT.

This chain connects TRBV4-1 to TRBJ2-7; D is perhaps TRBD2 (6 bases). CDR1 MGHRA and CDR2 YSYEKL come from the germline V gene. Trimming shortened V by 1 base and J by 4 bases, and 8 bases separated the two germline ends. This CDR3 is 13 amino acids long. The CDR3 loop reads CASSQAGVYEQYF. The CDR3 DNA reads TGCGCCAGCAGCCAAGCGGGAGTTTACGAGCAGTACTTC.

Regarding this clone: Sequence at one end of the junction differs from germline and may be a read error. The rearrangement joins TRBV5-1 to TRBJ1-4; 9 bases agree with TRBD1. The CDR3 runs to 17 residues. Germline loops: CDR1 SGHRS, CDR2 YFSETQ. CDR3 sequence (DNA): TGCGCCAGCAGCTTGGGAGGGACAGGGATTGTTAATGAAAAGCTGTTTTTT. Translated: CASSLGGTGIVNEKLFF.

The chain couples TRBV9 to TRBJ1-1; maybe TRBD1 (6 bases). Germline loops: CDR1 SGDLS, CDR2 YYNGEE. V dropped 1 base and J dropped 1 base, with 8 bases sitting between them. This CDR3 contains 14 residues. CDR3 sequence: CASSVSRGNTEAFF. CDR3 nucleotide sequence: TGTGCCAGCAGCGTATCCAGGGGGAACACTGAAGCTTTCTTT.

The chain has TRBV4-1 and TRBJ2-3, with 10 bases lining up with TRBD2. Germline V lookup: CDR1 MGHRA, CDR2 YSYEKL. V was clipped by 3 bases and J by 5 bases; unmatched bases: 8. The CDR3 is 16 residues long. The CDR3, as DNA: TGCGCCAGCAGCCAGATAGCGGGAGGAGGGATAGATACGCAGTATTTT. This encodes CASSQIAGGGIDTQYF.

This clone was found once. The chain employs TRBV18 and TRBJ2-1; 14 bases are shared with TRBD2. CDR3 length: 18 residues. Germline CDR1 KGHSH, CDR2 LQKENI. J gave up 8 bases and V 6 bases, and 15 bases lay outside the gene matches. CDR3 region: CASSRGTSGSRIVDEQFF. Written as DNA, the CDR3 is TGTGCCAGCTCTCGCGGGACTAGCGGGAGTCGAATTGTCGATGAGCAGTTCTTC.

The chain joins TRBV7-9 to TRBJ1-3, with D uncertain. The V end was cut by 5 bases, the J end by 10 bases, with 21 bases between. The CDR3 length is 15 residues. CDR1 and CDR2 (germline): SEHNR, FQNEAQ (reference sequence). The CDR3 DNA reads as TGTGCCAGCAGCCCGAACCCAAATCAGGCAACGACCATATATTTT. Protein product: CASSPNPNQATTIYF.

V usage is TRBV5-8 and J usage is TRBJ1-2; 9 nucleotides align to TRBD1. Germline trimming cut 3 bases from V and 4 bases from J; bases unmatched to any gene: 13. The V gene's germline CDR1 is SGHTS and CDR2 YDEGEE. This CDR3 is 17 amino acids long. CDR3 residues: CASSSETGTGTSYGYTF. CDR3 bases: TGTGCCAGCAGCTCCGAAACCGGGACAGGGACATCCTATGGCTACACCTTC.

CDR3 in DNA: TGTGCCAGCAGCAGTGTTACGAGTGAGCAGTTCTTC. It translates to CASSSVTSEQFF. This chain uses TRBV7-9 with TRBJ2-1; D unclear. There are 12 residues in the CDR3. Trimming shortened V by 5 bases and J by 9 bases, and 11 bases separated the two germline ends. CDR1 is SEHNR and CDR2 is FQNEAQ in the germline V gene (reference sequence).

The CDR3 DNA reads as TGTGCCAGCAGCTTAGATGCGGGAGTGCCCTACGAGCAGTACTTC. Translated, it gives CASSLDAGVPYEQYF. The chain carries TRBV7-6 and TRBJ2-7; 7 nucleotides agree with TRBD2. Germline V gene data show CDR1 as SGHVS and CDR2 as FNYEAQ. V gave up 1 base and J gave up 2 bases; unmatched junction bases: 5. This CDR3 spans 15 amino acids.

This chain connects TRBV28 to TRBJ2-7; the match to TRBD2 covers 7 bases. Germline V gene data show CDR1 as MDHEN and CDR2 as SYDVKM. The CDR3 loop spans 16 amino acids. The V gene end was trimmed by 5 bases and the J gene end by 2 bases; junction bases not matched to a gene: 12. DNA for the CDR3: TGTGCCAGCAGTGAGCGGGACGGAGGAAAACCCTACGAGCAGTACTTC. It translates to CASSERDGGKPYEQYF. The complete variable domain, with remaining parts taken from reference TRBV28 and TRBJ2-7, reads DVKVTQSSRYLVKRTGEKVFLECVQDMDHENMFWYRQDPGLGLRLIYFSYDVKMKEKGDIPEGYSVSREKKERFSLILESASTNQTSMYLCASSERDGGKPYEQYFGPGTRLTVT.

The chain joins TRBV19 to TRBJ2-3; the D gene is possibly TRBD1 (6 bases). The CDR3 consists of 14 residues. V was shortened by 5 bases and J by 3 bases, with 12 bases between the two germline ends. CDR1 and CDR2 from the germline V gene are LNHDA and SQIVND (reference sequence). The CDR3 coding sequence is TGTGCCAGTAGTGGGACAACCAGGACAGATACGCAGTATTTT. This encodes CASSGTTRTDTQYF.

V is TRBV18 and J is TRBJ2-3; 9 nucleotides agree with TRBD2. The trim removed 3 bases at V and 2 bases at J, leaving 3 bases unmatched. The CDR3 loop spans 15 amino acids. Germline V gives CDR1 KGHSH, CDR2 LQKENI. The DNA for the CDR3 is TGTGCCAGCTCACCCTTAGCGGGAGACACAGATACGCAGTATTTT. Its protein product is CASSPLAGDTDTQYF.

The chain recombines TRBV11-2 with TRBJ2-1; D call uncertain. V was shortened by 5 bases and J by 3 bases, with 5 bases between the two germline ends. The length of the CDR3 is 12 residues. CDR1 SGHAT and CDR2 FQNNGV come from the germline V gene. The CDR3 is CASSPNYNEQFF. As DNA, the CDR3 is TGTGCCAGCAGCCCAAACTACAATGAGCAGTTCTTC.

The chain couples TRBV19 to TRBJ1-1, with TRBD1 matching 8 bases. The CDR3 contains 15 residues. J gave up 4 bases and V 3 bases, and 7 bases lay outside the gene matches. Per germline, CDR1 LNHDA and CDR2 SQIVND (reference sequence). This CDR3 reads CASSIPGQGSTEAFF. The CDR3 DNA is TGTGCCAGTAGTATCCCAGGACAGGGAAGCACTGAAGCTTTCTTT.

This sequence joins TRBV5-4 and TRBJ1-3; tentative D call: TRBD1 (6 bases). This CDR3 has 16 amino acids. Deletions cut 4 bases from V and 2 bases from J, with 16 bases between. Germline lookup yields CDR1 SGHNT and CDR2 YYREEE (reference sequence). The DNA for the CDR3 is TGTGCCAGCAGCCCACAGGGAAGGGGAGCTGGAAACACCATATATTTT. This codes for CASSPQGRGAGNTIYF.

The chain joins TRBV11-2 to TRBJ2-1; possibly TRBD2 for D (6 bases). CDR1 is SGHAT, CDR2 FQNNGV, per germline. The V end was cut by 1 base, the J end by 0 bases, with 10 bases between. CDR3 length equals 16 residues. This CDR3 is CASSLVRRGSYNEQFF. In DNA form, the CDR3 reads TGTGCCAGCAGCTTAGTGAGGCGGGGCTCCTACAATGAGCAGTTCTTC.

The chain links TRBV4-1 to TRBJ2-3; 10 nucleotides agree with TRBD1. V lost 2 bases, J lost 6 bases, and 8 bases stayed unmatched. The CDR3 has 16 residues. Per germline, CDR1 MGHRA and CDR2 YSYEKL. Here the CDR3 reads CASSQPTGQGTDTQYF. As DNA, the CDR3 is TGCGCCAGCAGCCAACCGACGGGACAGGGGACGGATACGCAGTATTTT.

Concerning this clone itself: This sample also contains other DNA sequences that code for the same CDR3. CDR3 in DNA: TGTGCCAGCAGCTTGGACAGGGGTGGGGAAAAACTGTTTTTT. Translation: CASSLDRGGEKLFF. V gene TRBV5-5 combines with J gene TRBJ1-4; 7 bases fit TRBD1. CDR1 SGHKS and CDR2 YYEKEE come from the germline V gene (reference sequence). The CDR3 length is 14 residues. V dropped 0 bases and J dropped 8; count of bases not matched to a gene: 4.

The chain has TRBV7-2 and TRBJ2-5, with 8 bases fitting TRBD2. The V gene's germline CDR1 is SGHTA and CDR2 FQGNSA. V was clipped by 6 bases and J by 3 bases; unmatched bases: 6. The CDR3 totals 14 residues. This CDR3 reads CASRLGLGKETQYF. In DNA, the CDR3 is TGTGCCAGCAGGTTGGGACTAGGGAAAGAGACCCAGTACTTC.

The chain carries TRBV7-9 and TRBJ1-4; 7 bases agree with TRBD1. The length of the CDR3 is 15 residues. With 5 bases clipped from V and 8 bases from J, the junction kept 11 bases outside the gene matches. The germline CDR1 and CDR2 sequences are SEHNR and FQNEAQ (reference sequence). The chain's CDR3 is CASSLRVGGEEKLFF. The CDR3 nucleotides read TGTGCCAGCAGCCTTCGGGTAGGGGGCGAAGAAAAACTGTTTTTT.

The rearrangement uses TRBV7-9 and TRBJ2-3; 8 bases are shared with TRBD2. The CDR3 has 16 residues. The germline CDR1 and CDR2 sequences are SEHNR and FQNEAQ (reference sequence). V lost 1 base and J lost 2; bases outside the gene matches: 5. CDR3 loop: CASSLELAELTDTQYF. The CDR3 nucleotides read TGTGCCAGCAGCTTAGAACTAGCGGAGCTCACAGATACGCAGTATTTT.

The J gene is TRBJ1-2, the V gene TRBV7-9, with 7 bases matching TRBD1. J gave up 4 bases and V 3 bases, and 8 bases lay outside the gene matches. The germline V gene encodes CDR1 SEHNR and CDR2 FQNEAQ (reference sequence). This CDR3 comprises 15 residues. CDR3 nucleotide sequence: TGTGCCAGCAGCTTGGACAGGAAGGCCGGCTATGGCTACACCTTC. Translating gives CASSLDRKAGYGYTF.